This T cell receptor (beta chain) was obtained from a study of T cells after yellow fever vaccination. As concerns this clonotype: The antigen is not known.

Study findings and constraints: Clonotypes shared by both compartments, CD4 and CD8, made up a small share.

Each CDR3 protein is one row after TCRdb ran MiXCR on the 5' RACE reads. The sample includes roughly 300,000 distinct CDR3 sequences, around 6.8% of them seen just once. With 6 bases clipped from V and 3 bases from J, the junction kept 10 bases outside the gene matches. This CDR3 comprises 15 residues. Germline loops: CDR1 DFQATT, CDR2 SNEGSKA (reference sequence). The chain has TRBV20-1 and TRBJ2-4; 8 positions match TRBD1. The receptor comes from a man younger than 30 who received the YFV17D yellow fever vaccine. Sample: PBMCs, taken about 49 days after the first yellow fever vaccination. The CDR3 spells CSAPQGALGKNIQYF. The CDR3 nucleotides read TGCAGTGCGCCTCAGGGGGCGCTTGGCAAAAACATTCAGTACTTC.